The TCR beta chain under discussion was sequenced for a study of cytomegalovirus exposure and HLA in healthy donors. Study overall: Of the donors genotyped, several hundred in all, over 80% fell in the Caucasian-associated ancestry cluster. General study points: Researchers reported in a later analysis that a missense DCLRE1C variant was tied to TCR beta V- and J-gene trimming.

The CDR3 runs to 16 residues. Per germline, CDR1 SGHAT and CDR2 FQNNGV. V dropped 5 bases and J dropped 8; count of bases not matched to a gene: 13. As concerns this clone: The target antigen is unknown.

This PCR relied on a set of 60 Vbeta primers and 13 Jbeta primers. Using immunoSEQ multiplex PCR, the repertoire was profiled, and TCRdb retains in-frame clones only, with some absent. Among about 130,000 clones listed, just over 70% were seen once. The sequence came from a woman aged 60 to 75 in good health and CMV-seropositive. The sequenced material came from PBMCs. The chain has TRBV11-2 and TRBJ1-4; 8 bases agree with TRBD1. The CDR3 sequence is CASSPGDRPGTEKLFF. In DNA form, the CDR3 reads TGTGCCAGCAGCCCGGGGGACAGGCCAGGGACGGAAAAACTGTTTTTT.